These T cell receptor beta chains were read from a single sample in a study of cytomegalovirus exposure and HLA in healthy donors. Sequenced by immunoSEQ multiplex PCR; TCRdb stores in-frame clones only, minus some. The sample has approximately 110,000 clones, 73% seen once. Sequenced: PBMCs. These receptors all come from a man in his 60s in good health and CMV-seropositive. CDR3s include the opening cysteine and the closing phenylalanine or tryptophan. Each record gives: clone size, J gene, V gene, D gene, CDR3 DNA, CDR3 protein. A D gene is named only where the DNA matches it firmly. Not all rows give a size; the values are once, few, many and, for expanded clones, a class.

abundance: -; j_gene: TRBJ2-3; v_gene: TRBV5-6; d_gene: TRBD2; CDR3nt: TGTGCCAGCGGTCCTAGCGGGGGGGCCTTAGATACGCAGTATTTT; CDR3aa: CASGPSGGALDTQYF
abundance: -; j_gene: TRBJ2-3; v_gene: TRBV2; d_gene: TRBD2; CDR3nt: TGTGCCAGCAGTGAAGCGGTAGCGGGGGCTGGTCGGACAGATACGCAGTATTTT; CDR3aa: CASSEAVAGAGRTDTQYF
abundance: -; j_gene: TRBJ1-6; v_gene: TRBV6-1; d_gene: -; CDR3nt: TGTGCCAGCAGTGAATCCGTTCCACCCCTCCACTTT; CDR3aa: CASSESVPPLHF
abundance: -; j_gene: TRBJ1-2; v_gene: TRBV5-1; d_gene: TRBD1; CDR3nt: TGCGCCAGCAGGCTACGGACAGGGGACAACTATGGCTACACCTTC; CDR3aa: CASRLRTGDNYGYTF
abundance: few; j_gene: TRBJ1-5; v_gene: TRBV2; d_gene: TRBD1; CDR3nt: TGTGCCAGCAGTGAGGAGACAGGGGCGTCTTATCAGCCCCAGCATTTT; CDR3aa: CASSEETGASYQPQHF
abundance: few; j_gene: TRBJ2-1; v_gene: TRBV10-2; d_gene: -; CDR3nt: TGCGCCAGCGCGGCCTATAATGAGCAGTTCTTC; CDR3aa: CASAAYNEQFF
abundance: -; j_gene: TRBJ1-2; v_gene: TRBV2; d_gene: -; CDR3nt: TGTGCCAGCGGCGGGGGATTTGGCTACACCTTC; CDR3aa: CASGGGFGYTF
abundance: -; j_gene: TRBJ1-1; v_gene: TRBV10-1; d_gene: -; CDR3nt: TGCGCCAGCAGCCCCGGGATCGTAGCTTTCTTT; CDR3aa: CASSPGIVAFF
abundance: -; j_gene: TRBJ2-1; v_gene: TRBV5-6; d_gene: -; CDR3nt: TGTGCCAGCAGCCTTACTAGGCGTGAGCAGTTCTTC; CDR3aa: CASSLTRREQFF
abundance: few; j_gene: TRBJ1-1; v_gene: TRBV6-5; d_gene: -; CDR3nt: TGTGCCAGCAGTTACACGCGACAGTTGAACACTGAAGCTTTCTTT; CDR3aa: CASSYTRQLNTEAFF
abundance: few; j_gene: TRBJ2-3; v_gene: TRBV2; d_gene: -; CDR3nt: TGTGCCAGCAGTAAGGGAACCTCAGCACTAGCAGATACGCAGTATTTT; CDR3aa: CASSKGTSALADTQYF
abundance: few; j_gene: TRBJ1-2; v_gene: TRBV28; d_gene: -; CDR3nt: TGTGCCAGCAGTTTGTCCACTAACTATGGCTACACCTTC; CDR3aa: CASSLSTNYGYTF
abundance: once; j_gene: TRBJ1-4; v_gene: TRBV2; d_gene: -; CDR3nt: TGTGCCAGCAGTGGACTGACAACTAATGAAAAACTGTTTTTT; CDR3aa: CASSGLTTNEKLFF
abundance: -; j_gene: TRBJ1-4; v_gene: TRBV7-3; d_gene: TRBD1; CDR3nt: TGTGCCAGCAGGTCCGGGACAGGGGATGAAAAACTGTTTTTT; CDR3aa: CASRSGTGDEKLFF
abundance: once; j_gene: TRBJ2-6; v_gene: TRBV10-3; d_gene: TRBD1; CDR3nt: TGTGCCATCAGTGGGCACACAGGGGCTGGGGCCAACGTCCTGACTTTC; CDR3aa: CAISGHTGAGANVLTF
abundance: -; j_gene: TRBJ1-5; v_gene: TRBV2; d_gene: -; CDR3nt: TGTGCCAGCAGTGAAGCGCTTCCGGATCAGCCCCAGCATTTT; CDR3aa: CASSEALPDQPQHF
abundance: -; j_gene: TRBJ2-1; v_gene: TRBV7-2; d_gene: -; CDR3nt: TGTGCCAGCAGCCCCCGGAGGTCGGTTCCCAGCAATGAGCAGTTCTTC; CDR3aa: CASSPRRSVPSNEQFF
abundance: -; j_gene: TRBJ1-5; v_gene: TRBV28; d_gene: -; CDR3nt: TGTGCCAGCAGTTTCGCATTGGGACGGGGGAGCAATCAGCCCCAGCATTTT; CDR3aa: CASSFALGRGSNQPQHF
abundance: -; j_gene: TRBJ1-4; v_gene: TRBV28; d_gene: TRBD1; CDR3nt: TGTGCCAGCAGTCCATGGACCGGGACAGGGGGAATGAAGGCAACTAATGAAAAACTGTTTTTT; CDR3aa: CASSPWTGTGGMKATNEKLFF
abundance: few; j_gene: TRBJ1-2; v_gene: TRBV19; d_gene: TRBD1; CDR3nt: TGTGCCAGTAGTAGACAGGGGGGGACGTATGGCTACACCTTC; CDR3aa: CASSRQGGTYGYTF
abundance: -; j_gene: TRBJ1-1; v_gene: TRBV10-1; d_gene: -; CDR3nt: TGCGCCAGCAGTCGGACAGTCAACACTGAAGCTTTCTTT; CDR3aa: CASSRTVNTEAFF
abundance: once; j_gene: TRBJ1-1; v_gene: TRBV2; d_gene: -; CDR3nt: TGTGCCAGCAGTGATGAGGAAAGGAACACTGAAGCTTTCTTT; CDR3aa: CASSDEERNTEAFF
abundance: -; j_gene: TRBJ2-1; v_gene: TRBV7-3; d_gene: TRBD2; CDR3nt: TGTGCCAGCAGCTTAACTAGCGGGTTATACAATGAGCAGTTCTTC; CDR3aa: CASSLTSGLYNEQFF
abundance: many; j_gene: TRBJ1-1; v_gene: TRBV2; d_gene: TRBD1; CDR3nt: TGTGCCAGCAGTGATAGGACAGGGGTCGCCACTGAAGCTTTCTTT; CDR3aa: CASSDRTGVATEAFF
abundance: -; j_gene: TRBJ2-3; v_gene: TRBV6-5; d_gene: TRBD1; CDR3nt: TGTGCCACCTTCCGAGGGGGCCCCACAGATACGCAGTATTTT; CDR3aa: CATFRGGPTDTQYF
abundance: -; j_gene: TRBJ2-7; v_gene: TRBV7-3; d_gene: -; CDR3nt: TGTGCCAGCGCCCCCTCCCCGGCGGAGGAGCAGTACTTC; CDR3aa: CASAPSPAEEQYF
abundance: -; j_gene: TRBJ2-7; v_gene: TRBV11-1; d_gene: TRBD2; CDR3nt: TGTGCCAGCAGCCCGCCCGACAGCGGGGGGTACGAGCAGTACTTC; CDR3aa: CASSPPDSGGYEQYF
abundance: -; j_gene: TRBJ2-3; v_gene: TRBV9; d_gene: TRBD2; CDR3nt: TGTGCCAGCAGCGTAGGTCTAGCGGGTTCCGCGGCGGATACGCAGTATTTT; CDR3aa: CASSVGLAGSAADTQYF
abundance: -; j_gene: TRBJ1-1; v_gene: TRBV7-8; d_gene: -; CDR3nt: TGTGCCAGCAGTACCCCAGGGGTGAACACTGAAGCTTTCTTT; CDR3aa: CASSTPGVNTEAFF
abundance: -; j_gene: TRBJ2-7; v_gene: TRBV20-1; d_gene: -; CDR3nt: TGCAGTGCTCGACATGTCCTCGAGCAGTACTTC; CDR3aa: CSARHVLEQYF
abundance: -; j_gene: TRBJ2-2; v_gene: TRBV2; d_gene: -; CDR3nt: TGTGCCAGCAGTGTATGGAACACCGGGGAGCTGTTTTTT; CDR3aa: CASSVWNTGELFF
abundance: once; j_gene: TRBJ2-1; v_gene: TRBV5-6; d_gene: -; CDR3nt: TGTGCCAGCAGCTTGCTTGCGTTTACCCAGTTCTTC; CDR3aa: CASSLLAFTQFF
abundance: -; j_gene: TRBJ2-5; v_gene: TRBV2; d_gene: TRBD2; CDR3nt: TGTGCCAGCAGTGAAGCTTCCCAACTAGCGGGGGGTTGGTCAGAGACCCAGTACTTC; CDR3aa: CASSEASQLAGGWSETQYF
abundance: -; j_gene: TRBJ2-1; v_gene: TRBV11-3; d_gene: TRBD2; CDR3nt: TGTGCCAGCAGTAGCGGGGCGGGGAATGAGCAGTTCTTC; CDR3aa: CASSSGAGNEQFF
abundance: few; j_gene: TRBJ2-6; v_gene: TRBV9; d_gene: -; CDR3nt: TGTGCCAGCAGCGTAGGGTCAGGGTTGTTAGGGGCCAACGTCCTGACTTTC; CDR3aa: CASSVGSGLLGANVLTF
abundance: -; j_gene: TRBJ2-1; v_gene: TRBV5-4; d_gene: TRBD2; CDR3nt: TGTGCCAGCAGCCGAACTAGCGGGGGCTATAACAATGAGCAGTTCTTC; CDR3aa: CASSRTSGGYNNEQFF
abundance: -; j_gene: TRBJ2-3; v_gene: TRBV7-3; d_gene: -; CDR3nt: TGTGCCAGCAGCTTATTGGGACAAGAAGTCACAGATACGCAGTATTTT; CDR3aa: CASSLLGQEVTDTQYF
abundance: -; j_gene: TRBJ2-7; v_gene: TRBV6-6; d_gene: TRBD1; CDR3nt: TGTGCCAGCAGTTTCCCCCTCGGACAGGATCACGAGCAGTACTTC; CDR3aa: CASSFPLGQDHEQYF
abundance: -; j_gene: TRBJ1-1; v_gene: TRBV7-2; d_gene: -; CDR3nt: TGTGCCAGCAGCCCGCCGGGACTGGAGAACACTGAAGCTTTCTTT; CDR3aa: CASSPPGLENTEAFF
abundance: once; j_gene: TRBJ1-2; v_gene: TRBV5-6; d_gene: -; CDR3nt: TGTGCCAGCAGCTCGACGTACACAGTCTATGGCTACACCTTC; CDR3aa: CASSSTYTVYGYTF
abundance: -; j_gene: TRBJ2-1; v_gene: TRBV2; d_gene: -; CDR3nt: TGTGCCAGCCGGACAGAAGGTACCCATGAGCAGTTCTTC; CDR3aa: CASRTEGTHEQFF
abundance: -; j_gene: TRBJ1-2; v_gene: TRBV4-1; d_gene: -; CDR3nt: TGCGCCAGCAGCCCGATTAGCGGCTATGGCTACACCTTC; CDR3aa: CASSPISGYGYTF
abundance: -; j_gene: TRBJ1-4; v_gene: TRBV10-3; d_gene: -; CDR3nt: TGTGCCATCAGTGAGTCGAGGGATGAAAAACTGTTTTTT; CDR3aa: CAISESRDEKLFF
abundance: -; j_gene: TRBJ2-7; v_gene: TRBV27; d_gene: -; CDR3nt: TGTGCCAGCAGCTCTTTATACGAGCAGTACTTC; CDR3aa: CASSSLYEQYF
abundance: -; j_gene: TRBJ1-6; v_gene: TRBV4-1; d_gene: TRBD1; CDR3nt: TGCGCCAGCAGCCAAGCACAGGGGTTTGAGTCACCCCTCCACTTT; CDR3aa: CASSQAQGFESPLHF
abundance: -; j_gene: TRBJ2-2; v_gene: TRBV6-1; d_gene: TRBD1; CDR3nt: TGTGCCAGCAGCGACAGGGTATGGAACACCGGGGAGCTGTTTTTT; CDR3aa: CASSDRVWNTGELFF
abundance: -; j_gene: TRBJ1-6; v_gene: TRBV28; d_gene: -; CDR3nt: TGTGCCAGCACCCTCCCCGGGGATTCACCCCTCCACTTT; CDR3aa: CASTLPGDSPLHF
abundance: -; j_gene: TRBJ2-5; v_gene: TRBV2; d_gene: -; CDR3nt: TGTGCCAGAAACAGTGGTAGAGAGACCCAGTACTTC; CDR3aa: CARNSGRETQYF
abundance: -; j_gene: TRBJ2-7; v_gene: TRBV14; d_gene: -; CDR3nt: TGTGCCAGCAGCCAACGGCGGGACCTTAGTTACGAGCAGTACTTC; CDR3aa: CASSQRRDLSYEQYF
abundance: -; j_gene: TRBJ1-1; v_gene: TRBV28; d_gene: -; CDR3nt: TGTGCCAGCGAGATGAACACTGAAGCTTTCTTT; CDR3aa: CASEMNTEAFF
abundance: -; j_gene: TRBJ1-1; v_gene: TRBV5-8; d_gene: -; CDR3nt: TGTGCCAGCAGCTTTAGGAGTCCTAGCACTGAAGCTTTCTTT; CDR3aa: CASSFRSPSTEAFF
abundance: once; j_gene: TRBJ1-2; v_gene: TRBV19; d_gene: -; CDR3nt: TGTGCCAGTAGGGGGCAGGGGTATGGCTACACCTTC; CDR3aa: CASRGQGYGYTF
abundance: -; j_gene: TRBJ2-5; v_gene: TRBV10-3; d_gene: -; CDR3nt: TGTGCCATCAGTGAGGTAGGGGGCCAAGAGACCCAGTACTTC; CDR3aa: CAISEVGGQETQYF
abundance: medium-sized; j_gene: TRBJ2-7; v_gene: TRBV29-1; d_gene: TRBD1; CDR3nt: TGCAGTGCGACAGGGATTGTAACCTACGAGCAGTACTTC; CDR3aa: CSATGIVTYEQYF
abundance: -; j_gene: TRBJ2-3; v_gene: TRBV7-2; d_gene: -; CDR3nt: TGTGCCAGCAGCTTAGGAGGGCGGGGAACCACAGATACGCAGTATTTT; CDR3aa: CASSLGGRGTTDTQYF